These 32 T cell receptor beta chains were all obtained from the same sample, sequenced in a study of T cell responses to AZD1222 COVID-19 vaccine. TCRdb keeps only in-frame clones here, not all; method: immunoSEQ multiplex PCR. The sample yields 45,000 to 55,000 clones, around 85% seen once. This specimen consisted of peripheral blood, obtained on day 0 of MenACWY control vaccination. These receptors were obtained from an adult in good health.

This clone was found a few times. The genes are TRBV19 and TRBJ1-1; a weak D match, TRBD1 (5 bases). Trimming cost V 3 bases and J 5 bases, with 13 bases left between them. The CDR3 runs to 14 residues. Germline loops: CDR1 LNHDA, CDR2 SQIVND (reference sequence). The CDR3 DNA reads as TGTGCCAGTAGTATCAAGACAGTAGGGACTGAAGCTTTCTTT. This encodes CASSIKTVGTEAFF.

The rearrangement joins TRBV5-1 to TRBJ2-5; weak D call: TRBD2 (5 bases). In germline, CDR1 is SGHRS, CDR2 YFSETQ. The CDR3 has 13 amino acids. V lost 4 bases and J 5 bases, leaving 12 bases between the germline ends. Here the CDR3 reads CASSRLRRETQYF. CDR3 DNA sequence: TGCGCCAGCAGCCGTTTAAGGAGGGAGACCCAGTACTTC.

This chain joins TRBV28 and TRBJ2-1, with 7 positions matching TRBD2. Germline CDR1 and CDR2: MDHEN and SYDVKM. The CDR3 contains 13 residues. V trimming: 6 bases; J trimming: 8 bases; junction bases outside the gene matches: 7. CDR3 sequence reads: CASRKGLVDEQFF. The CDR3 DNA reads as TGTGCCAGCAGAAAAGGACTAGTTGATGAGCAGTTCTTC.

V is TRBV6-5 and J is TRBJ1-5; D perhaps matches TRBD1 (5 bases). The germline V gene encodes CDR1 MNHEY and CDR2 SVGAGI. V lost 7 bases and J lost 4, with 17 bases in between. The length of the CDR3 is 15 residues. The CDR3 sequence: CASTSGPEGNQPQHF. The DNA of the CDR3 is TGTGCCAGCACCTCGGGACCGGAGGGGAATCAGCCCCAGCATTTT.

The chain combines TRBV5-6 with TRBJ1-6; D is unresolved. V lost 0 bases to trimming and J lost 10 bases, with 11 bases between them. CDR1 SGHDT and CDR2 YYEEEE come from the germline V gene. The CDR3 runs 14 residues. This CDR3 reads CASSLGIPGSPLHF. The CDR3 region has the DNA TGTGCCAGCAGCTTGGGGATCCCGGGCTCACCCCTCCACTTT.

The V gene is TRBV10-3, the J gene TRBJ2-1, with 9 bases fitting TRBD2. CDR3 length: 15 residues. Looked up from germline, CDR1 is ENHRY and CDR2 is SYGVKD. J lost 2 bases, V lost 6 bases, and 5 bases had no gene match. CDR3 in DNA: TGTGCCATCAGGGTAGCGGGGGACCCCTACAATGAGCAGTTCTTC. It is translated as CAIRVAGDPYNEQFF.

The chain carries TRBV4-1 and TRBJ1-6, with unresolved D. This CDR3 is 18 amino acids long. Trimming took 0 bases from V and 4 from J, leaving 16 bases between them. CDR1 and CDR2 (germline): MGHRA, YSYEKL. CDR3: CASSQDSGSEIYNSPLHF. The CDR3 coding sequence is TGCGCCAGCAGCCAAGATTCGGGGAGTGAAATATATAATTCACCCCTCCACTTT.

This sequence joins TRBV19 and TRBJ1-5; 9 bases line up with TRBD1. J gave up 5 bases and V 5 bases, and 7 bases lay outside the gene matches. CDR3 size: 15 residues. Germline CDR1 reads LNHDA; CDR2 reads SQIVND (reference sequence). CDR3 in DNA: TGTGCCAGTAGTCAGGACAGGGGCTACTATCAGCCCCAGCATTTT. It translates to CASSQDRGYYQPQHF.

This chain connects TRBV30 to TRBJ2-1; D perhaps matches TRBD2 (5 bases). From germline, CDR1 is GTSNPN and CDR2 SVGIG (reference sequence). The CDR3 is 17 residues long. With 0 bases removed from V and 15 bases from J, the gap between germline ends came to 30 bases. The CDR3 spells CAWSVRGDGLLAQTPFF. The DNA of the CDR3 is TGTGCCTGGAGTGTACGGGGAGATGGCCTACTCGCCCAAACCCCGTTCTTC.

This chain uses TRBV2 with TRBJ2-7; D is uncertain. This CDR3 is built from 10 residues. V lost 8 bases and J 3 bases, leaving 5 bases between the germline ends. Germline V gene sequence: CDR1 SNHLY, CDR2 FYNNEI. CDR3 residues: CASADYEQYF. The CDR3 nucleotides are TGTGCCAGCGCAGACTACGAGCAGTACTTC.

The CDR3 coding sequence is TGTGCCTGGAGTAGACCCACTCCCACTAGCAATCAGCCCCAGCATTTT. It specifies CAWSRPTPTSNQPQHF. V is TRBV30 and J is TRBJ1-5; D is unresolved. V shed 2 bases and J shed 0 bases, with 14 bases lying between them. The CDR3 spans 16 residues. Germline-derived CDR1 and CDR2 are GTSNPN and SVGIG (reference sequence).

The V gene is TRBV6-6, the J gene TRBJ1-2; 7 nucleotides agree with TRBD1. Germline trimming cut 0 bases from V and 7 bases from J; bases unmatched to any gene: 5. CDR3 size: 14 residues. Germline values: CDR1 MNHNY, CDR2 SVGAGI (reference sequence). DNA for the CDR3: TGTGCCAGCAGTTACTCGGAGTCAGGGGGTGGCTACACCTTC. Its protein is CASSYSESGGGYTF.

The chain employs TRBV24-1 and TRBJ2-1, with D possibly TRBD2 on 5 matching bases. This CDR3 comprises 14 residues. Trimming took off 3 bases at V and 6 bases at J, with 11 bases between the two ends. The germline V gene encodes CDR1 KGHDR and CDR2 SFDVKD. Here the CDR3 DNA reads TGTGCCACCAGTGATGCACTAGTGTCCAATGAGCAGTTCTTC. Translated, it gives CATSDALVSNEQFF.

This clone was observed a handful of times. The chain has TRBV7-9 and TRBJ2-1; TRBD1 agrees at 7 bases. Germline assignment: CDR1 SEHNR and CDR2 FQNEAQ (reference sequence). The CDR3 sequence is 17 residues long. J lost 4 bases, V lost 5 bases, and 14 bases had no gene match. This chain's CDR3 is CASSPNQFRDRYNEQFF. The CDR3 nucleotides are TGTGCCAGCAGCCCTAACCAGTTCCGGGACAGATACAATGAGCAGTTCTTC.

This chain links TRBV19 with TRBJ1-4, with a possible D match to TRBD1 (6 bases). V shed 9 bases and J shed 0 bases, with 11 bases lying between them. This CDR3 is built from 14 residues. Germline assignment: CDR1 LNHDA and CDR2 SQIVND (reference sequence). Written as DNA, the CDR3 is TGTGCCAGCGGGACACCAACAACTAATGAAAAACTGTTTTTT. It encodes CASGTPTTNEKLFF.

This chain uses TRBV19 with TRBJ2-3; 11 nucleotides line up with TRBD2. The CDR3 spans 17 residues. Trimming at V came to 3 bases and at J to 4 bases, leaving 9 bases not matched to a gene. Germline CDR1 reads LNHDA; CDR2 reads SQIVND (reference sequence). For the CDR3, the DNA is TGTGCCAGTAGTATCGAGAGTAGCGGGGGGGTTGCAGATACGCAGTATTTT. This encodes CASSIESSGGVADTQYF.

The CDR3 spells CASSQETGVNQPQHF. In nucleotides, the CDR3 is TGTGCCAGCAGCCAAGAGACCGGAGTAAATCAGCCCCAGCATTTT. The chain links TRBV3-1 (or the pseudogene TRBV3-2) to TRBJ1-5; D not resolved. Trimming left V 0 bases short and J 4 bases short, with 10 bases between. CDR1 is LGHDT and CDR2 is YNNKEL in the germline V gene (reference sequence). This CDR3 is built from 15 residues.

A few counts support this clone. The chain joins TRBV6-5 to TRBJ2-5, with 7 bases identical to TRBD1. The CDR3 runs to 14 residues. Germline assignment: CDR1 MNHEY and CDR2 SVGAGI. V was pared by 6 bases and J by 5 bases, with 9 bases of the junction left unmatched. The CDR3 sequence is CASSRQGPGETQYF. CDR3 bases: TGTGCCAGCAGCCGACAGGGCCCGGGGGAGACCCAGTACTTC.

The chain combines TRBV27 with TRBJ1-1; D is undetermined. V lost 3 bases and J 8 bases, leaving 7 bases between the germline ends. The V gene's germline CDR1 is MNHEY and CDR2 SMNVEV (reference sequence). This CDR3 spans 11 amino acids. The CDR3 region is CASSFLGEAFF. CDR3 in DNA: TGTGCCAGCAGTTTCTTAGGGGAAGCTTTCTTT.

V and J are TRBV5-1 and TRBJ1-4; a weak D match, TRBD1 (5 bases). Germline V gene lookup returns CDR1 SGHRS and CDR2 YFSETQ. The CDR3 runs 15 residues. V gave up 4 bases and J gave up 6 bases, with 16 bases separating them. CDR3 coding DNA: TGCGCCAGCAGCCGGATTACAGGTATCGATGAAAAACTGTTTTTT. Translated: CASSRITGIDEKLFF. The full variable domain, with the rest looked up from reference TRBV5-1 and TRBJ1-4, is KAGVTQTPRYLIKTRGQQVTLSCSPISGHRSVSWYQQTPGQGLQFLFEYFSETQRNKGNFPGRFSGRQFSNSRSEMNVSTLELGDSALYLCASSRITGIDEKLFFGSGTQLSVL.

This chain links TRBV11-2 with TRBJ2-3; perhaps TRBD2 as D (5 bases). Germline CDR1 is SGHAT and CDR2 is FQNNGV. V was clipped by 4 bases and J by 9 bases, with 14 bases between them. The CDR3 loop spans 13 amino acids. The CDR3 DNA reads TGTGCCAGCAGCTCCGACCCCTCGGGGACGCAGTATTTT. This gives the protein CASSSDPSGTQYF.

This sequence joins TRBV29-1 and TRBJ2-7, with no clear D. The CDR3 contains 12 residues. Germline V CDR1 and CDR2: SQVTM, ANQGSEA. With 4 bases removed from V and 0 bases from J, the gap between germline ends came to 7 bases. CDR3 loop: CSVGQNSYEQYF. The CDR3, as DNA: TGCAGCGTTGGGCAGAACTCCTACGAGCAGTACTTC.

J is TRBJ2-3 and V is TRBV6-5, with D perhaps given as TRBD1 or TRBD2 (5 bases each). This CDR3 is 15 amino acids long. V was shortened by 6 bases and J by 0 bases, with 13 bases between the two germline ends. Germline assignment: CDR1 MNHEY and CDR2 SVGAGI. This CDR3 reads CASSTGTLSTDTQYF. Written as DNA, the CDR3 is TGTGCCAGCAGCACCGGGACCTTAAGCACAGATACGCAGTATTTT.

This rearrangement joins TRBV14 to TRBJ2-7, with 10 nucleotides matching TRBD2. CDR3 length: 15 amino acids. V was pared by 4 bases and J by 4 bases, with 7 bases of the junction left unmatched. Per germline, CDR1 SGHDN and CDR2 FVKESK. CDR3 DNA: TGTGCCAGCAGCCTCCTAGCGGGAGCAGTGTACGAGCAGTACTTC. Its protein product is CASSLLAGAVYEQYF.

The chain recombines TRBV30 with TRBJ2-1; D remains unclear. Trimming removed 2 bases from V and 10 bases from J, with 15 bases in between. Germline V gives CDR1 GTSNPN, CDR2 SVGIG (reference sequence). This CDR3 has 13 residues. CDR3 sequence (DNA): TGTGCCTGGAGTATTGGGGTCGGCAGGGAGCAGTTCTTC. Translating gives CAWSIGVGREQFF.

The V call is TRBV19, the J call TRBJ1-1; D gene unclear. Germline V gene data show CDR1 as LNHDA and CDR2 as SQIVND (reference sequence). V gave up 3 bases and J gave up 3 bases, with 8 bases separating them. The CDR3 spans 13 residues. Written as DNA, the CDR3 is TGTGCCAGTAGTATTAGGGCAGACACTGAAGCTTTCTTT. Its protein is CASSIRADTEAFF.

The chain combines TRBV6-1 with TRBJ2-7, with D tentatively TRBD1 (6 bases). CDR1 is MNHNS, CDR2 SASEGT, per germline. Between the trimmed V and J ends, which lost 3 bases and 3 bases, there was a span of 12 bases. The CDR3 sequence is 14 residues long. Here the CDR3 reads CASSDHGQNYEQYV. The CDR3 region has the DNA TGTGCCAGCAGTGACCACGGACAGAACTACGAGCAGTACGTC.

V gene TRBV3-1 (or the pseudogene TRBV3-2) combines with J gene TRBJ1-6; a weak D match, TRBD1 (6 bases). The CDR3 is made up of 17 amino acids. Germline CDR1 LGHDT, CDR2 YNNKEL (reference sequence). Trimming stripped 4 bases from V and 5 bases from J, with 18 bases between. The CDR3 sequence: CASSLWGGKGDNSPLHF. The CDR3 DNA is TGTGCCAGCAGCCTCTGGGGCGGCAAGGGGGATAATTCACCCCTCCACTTT.

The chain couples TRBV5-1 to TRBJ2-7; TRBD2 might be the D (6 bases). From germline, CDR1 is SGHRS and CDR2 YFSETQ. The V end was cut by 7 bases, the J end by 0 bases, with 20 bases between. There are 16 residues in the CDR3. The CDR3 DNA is TGCGCCAGCCGCCTCCGGAGGGGCCGGAGCTCCTACGAGCAGTACGTC. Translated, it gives CASRLRRGRSSYEQYV.

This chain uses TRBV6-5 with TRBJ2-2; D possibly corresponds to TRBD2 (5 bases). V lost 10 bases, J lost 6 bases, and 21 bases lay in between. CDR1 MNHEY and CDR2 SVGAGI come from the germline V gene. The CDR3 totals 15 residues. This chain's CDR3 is CATREGSVVAGELFF. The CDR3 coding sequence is TGTGCCACCCGCGAGGGTAGCGTTGTCGCCGGGGAGCTGTTTTTT.

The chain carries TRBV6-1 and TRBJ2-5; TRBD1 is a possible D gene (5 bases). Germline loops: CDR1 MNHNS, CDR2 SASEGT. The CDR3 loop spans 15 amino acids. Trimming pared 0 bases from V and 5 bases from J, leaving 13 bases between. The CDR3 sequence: CASSEADRQRETQYF. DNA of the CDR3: TGTGCCAGCAGTGAAGCAGACAGACAACGGGAGACCCAGTACTTC.

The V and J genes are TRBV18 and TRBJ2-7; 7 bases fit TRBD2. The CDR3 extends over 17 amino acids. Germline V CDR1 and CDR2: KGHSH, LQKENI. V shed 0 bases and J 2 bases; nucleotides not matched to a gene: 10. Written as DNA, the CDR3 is TGTGCCAGCTCACCACCTGATCGCGGGAGTTACACCTACGAGCAGTACTTC. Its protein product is CASSPPDRGSYTYEQYF.